This T cell receptor beta chain came from a study of T cell responses to AZD1222 COVID-19 vaccine. Some clones are missing from TCRdb's copy, which holds only in-frame ones; the method was immunoSEQ multiplex PCR. The sample comprises some 120,000 clones, roughly 84% of which are singletons, and 10% to 15% rests with the top ten. V dropped 4 bases and J dropped 0 bases, with 8 bases sitting between them. Per germline, CDR1 ENHRY and CDR2 SYGVKD. The CDR3 has 14 residues. The genes are TRBV10-3 and TRBJ2-3, with D perhaps TRBD2 (5 bases). The clonotype originates from an adult in good health. Sequences were derived from peripheral blood, sampled on day 0 of AZD1222 vaccination. Written as DNA, the CDR3 is TGTGCCATCAGTGTTGAGCGGAGCACAGATACGCAGTATTTT. As protein: CAISVERSTDTQYF.